Reported below is one T cell receptor beta chain. This record comes from a study of CD8+CD57+ T cells in acquired aplastic anemia. It was genomic DNA that served as the template for profiling TCR beta VDJ and CDR3. TCRdb processed the reads anew with MiXCR; each CDR3 protein has one entry. The table includes over 150,000 distinct CDR3 sequences, about 54% detected once. Whoever was chosen for sequencing had shown CD8+CD57+ cell expansion by flow cytometry. The CDR3 has 14 residues. Germline assignment: CDR1 MNHEY and CDR2 SVGAGI. Trimming removed 2 bases from V and 0 bases from J, with 8 bases in between.

This TCR was recovered from a human donor with aplastic anemia. The chain joins TRBV6-5 to TRBJ2-7; TRBD2 is a possible D gene (7 bases). Sample: sorted CD4+, CD8+, or CD8+CD57+ T cells (not recorded which) from PBMCs. Here the CDR3 DNA reads TGTGCCAGCAGTTACGGGGGGGCCTCCTACGAGCAGTACTTC. Its protein product is CASSYGGASYEQYF.